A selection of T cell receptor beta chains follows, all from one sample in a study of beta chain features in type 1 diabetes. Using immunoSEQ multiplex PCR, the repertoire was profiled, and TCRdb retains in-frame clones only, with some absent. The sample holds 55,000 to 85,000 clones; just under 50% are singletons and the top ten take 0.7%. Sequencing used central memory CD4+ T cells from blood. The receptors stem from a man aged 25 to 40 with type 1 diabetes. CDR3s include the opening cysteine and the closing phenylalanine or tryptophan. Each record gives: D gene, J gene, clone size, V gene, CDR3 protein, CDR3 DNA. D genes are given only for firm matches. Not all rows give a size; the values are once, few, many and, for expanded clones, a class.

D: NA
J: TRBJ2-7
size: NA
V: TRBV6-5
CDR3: CASSYSGGRAYEQYF
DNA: TGTGCCAGCAGTTACTCGGGGGGAAGGGCCTACGAGCAGTACTTC

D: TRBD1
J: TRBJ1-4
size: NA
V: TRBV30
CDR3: CAWSALWDSPTNEKLFF
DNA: TGTGCCTGGAGTGCCCTCTGGGACAGCCCAACTAATGAAAAACTGTTTTTT

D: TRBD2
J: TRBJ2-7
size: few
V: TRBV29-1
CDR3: CSVGLAGVGGEQYF
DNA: TGCAGCGTTGGACTAGCGGGAGTGGGGGGCGAGCAGTACTTC

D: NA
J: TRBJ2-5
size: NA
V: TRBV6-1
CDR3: CASSEFVLRQGETQYF
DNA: TGTGCCAGCAGTGAATTTGTCCTACGCCAGGGTGAGACCCAGTACTTC

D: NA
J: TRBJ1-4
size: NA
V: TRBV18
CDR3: CASSPTVNEKLFF
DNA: TGTGCCAGCTCACCGACAGTTAATGAAAAACTGTTTTTT

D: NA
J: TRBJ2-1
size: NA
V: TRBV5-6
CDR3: CASSLGSRHNEQFF
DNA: TGTGCCAGCAGCTTGGGTAGCCGGCACAATGAGCAGTTCTTC

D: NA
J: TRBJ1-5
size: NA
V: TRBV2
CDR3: CASSDRGNQPQHF
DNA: TGTGCCAGCAGTGACAGGGGCAATCAGCCCCAGCATTTT

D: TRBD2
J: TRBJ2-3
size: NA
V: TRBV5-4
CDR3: CASSSRSGGSTDTQYF
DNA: TGTGCCAGCAGCTCCCGGAGCGGGGGAAGCACAGATACGCAGTATTTT

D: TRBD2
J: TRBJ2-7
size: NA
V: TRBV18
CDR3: CASSPGLAGAHEQYF
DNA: TGTGCCAGCTCACCAGGACTAGCGGGGGCCCACGAGCAGTACTTC

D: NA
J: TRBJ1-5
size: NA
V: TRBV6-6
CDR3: CASSYSLNQPQHF
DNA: TGTGCCAGCAGTTACTCCCTCAATCAGCCCCAGCATTTT

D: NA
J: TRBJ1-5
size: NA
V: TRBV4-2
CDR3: CASSQGGGYQPQHF
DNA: TGTGCCAGCAGCCAGGGGGGAGGGTATCAGCCCCAGCATTTT

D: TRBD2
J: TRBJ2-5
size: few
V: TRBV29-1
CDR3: CSVALAGGGQETQYF
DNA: TGCAGCGTTGCCCTAGCGGGAGGAGGACAAGAGACCCAGTACTTC

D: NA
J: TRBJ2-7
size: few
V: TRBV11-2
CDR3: CASSLWAETSIYEQYF
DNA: TGTGCCAGCAGCTTATGGGCAGAGACGTCAATCTACGAGCAGTACTTC

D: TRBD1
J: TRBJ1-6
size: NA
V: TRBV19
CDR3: CASSMPAGGPLHF
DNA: TGTGCCAGTAGTATGCCGGCAGGGGGGCCCCTCCACTTT

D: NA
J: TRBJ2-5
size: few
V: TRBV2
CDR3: CASRAGGGTETQYF
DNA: TGTGCCAGCAGAGCAGGGGGAGGTACGGAGACCCAGTACTTC

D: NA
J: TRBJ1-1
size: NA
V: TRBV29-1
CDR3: CSVEVAMNTEAFF
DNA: TGCAGCGTTGAAGTAGCCATGAACACTGAAGCTTTCTTT

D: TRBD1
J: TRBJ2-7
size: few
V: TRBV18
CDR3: CASSPGTGAYEQYF
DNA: TGTGCCAGCTCACCAGGGACAGGGGCCTACGAGCAGTACTTC

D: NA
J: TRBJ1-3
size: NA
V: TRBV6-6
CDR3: CASSPPSAGGNTIYF
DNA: TGTGCCAGCAGCCCCCCAAGCGCGGGTGGAAACACCATATATTTT

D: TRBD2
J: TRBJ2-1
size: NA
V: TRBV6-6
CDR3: CASIREGEQFF
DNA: TGTGCCAGCATAAGGGAGGGAGAGCAGTTCTTC

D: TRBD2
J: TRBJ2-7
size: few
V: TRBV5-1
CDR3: CASSRGTSGYEQYF
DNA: TGCGCCAGCAGCCGCGGGACTAGCGGCTACGAGCAGTACTTC

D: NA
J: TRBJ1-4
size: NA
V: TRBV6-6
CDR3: CASSYSQSNEKLFF
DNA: TGTGCCAGCAGTTACTCGCAGTCAAATGAAAAACTGTTTTTT

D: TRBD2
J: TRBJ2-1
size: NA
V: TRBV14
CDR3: CASSQGGSGTNEQFF
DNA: TGTGCCAGCAGCCAAGGGGGTAGCGGGACAAATGAGCAGTTCTTC